This T cell receptor (beta chain) comes out of a study of radiation and T cells in renal cell carcinoma. Sequencing was performed with immunoSEQ multiplex PCR; in TCRdb, only in-frame clones are kept and a portion is missing. The sample carries around 13,000 clones, around 35% recorded once. Concerning this clone: The antigen is unknown.

Treatment indicated: 15 Gy SBRT to primary tumor, nephrectomy 4 weeks later. Nephrectomy followed 15 Gy stereotactic body radiation by 4 weeks. General study points: Dominant CDR3 motifs were more common in irradiated tumors than controls. Top 100 clonotypes averaged about 50% in irradiated versus around 45% in nephrectomy-only tumors.

Per the germline V gene, CDR1 is GTSNPN and CDR2 is SVGIG (reference sequence). Germline trimming cut 5 bases from V and 1 base from J; bases unmatched to any gene: 20. The CDR3 consists of 19 residues. The TCR was taken from a man between 60 and 75 years old with renal cell carcinoma. V and J are TRBV30 and TRBJ1-3; 7 bases fit TRBD1. This specimen was tumor tissue, taken from a patient whose treatment included radiotherapy and nephrectomy. The chain's CDR3 is CAWRGDSTHSGGSGNTIYF. The CDR3 nucleotides read TGTGCCTGGCGTGGGGACAGTACGCACTCGGGGGGTTCTGGAAACACCATATATTTT.